This TCR beta chain was identified during a study of CD8 T cells in Susac syndrome. Sequencing of TCR beta was undertaken in CD8+ and CD4+ T cells derived from blood. Per the germline V gene, CDR1 is SGHAT and CDR2 is FQDESV (reference sequence). The V segment lost 3 bases and the J segment 1 base; nucleotides outside the gene matches: 12. This CDR3 is built from 18 residues. RNA in amounts of about 0.5 to 1 ug was reverse transcribed with random hexamers. Each CDR3 protein is one row after TCRdb ran MiXCR on the immunoSEQ multiplex PCR reads. The sample records fewer than 200,000 distinct CDR3 sequences, approximately 94% being singletons. The sample holds one count of this clonotype.

Sequencing was done on a sample of CD4+ T cells from PBMCs. This TCR was sampled from a human donor with Susac syndrome. This chain connects TRBV11-1 to TRBJ2-7, with 10 bases fitting TRBD2. CDR3 nucleotide sequence: TGTGCCAGCAGCTTCAGTTTTGACGCTAGCGGGAGTTCCTACGAGCAGTACTTC. Translation: CASSFSFDASGSSYEQYF.